Below are 22 T cell receptor beta chains sequenced from a single sample in a study of blood T cell repertoires in COVID-19. Produced via immunoSEQ multiplex PCR; TCRdb's table is partial and in-frame only. The repertoire consists of some 61,000 clones, with 70% to 90% occurring once and the leading ten covering roughly 8.1%. The sequencing sample was made of peripheral blood. These receptors were obtained from a young man with acute or convalescent COVID-19.

The V call is TRBV15, the J call TRBJ1-3, with D unclear. The CDR3 is 14 residues long. Germline CDR1 LNHNV, CDR2 YYDKDF (reference sequence). V was trimmed by 1 base and J by 4 bases, leaving 8 bases between them. The CDR3 protein is CATSRGGSGNTIYF. The DNA of the CDR3 is TGTGCCACCAGCAGAGGAGGTTCCGGAAACACCATATATTTT.

This clone was seen only once. CDR3 residues: CASSSKRTLFQETQYF. The CDR3 DNA follows: TGTGCCAGCAGCTCCAAAAGGACACTATTCCAAGAGACCCAGTACTTC. The chain combines TRBV7-8 with TRBJ2-5; D might be TRBD1 (5 bases). The germline V gene encodes CDR1 SGHVS and CDR2 FQNEAQ. The CDR3 covers 16 residues. Deletions cut 4 bases from V and 1 base from J, with 16 bases between.

V is TRBV10-3 and J is TRBJ2-1; TRBD2 agrees at 7 bases. V was clipped by 0 bases and J by 9 bases; unmatched bases: 5. CDR1 ENHRY and CDR2 SYGVKD come from the germline V gene. This CDR3 is 14 amino acids long. CDR3 sequence reads: CAISESAGVVEQFF. CDR3 DNA: TGTGCCATCAGTGAGTCTGCGGGAGTGGTTGAGCAGTTCTTC.

As to this clone: This clone may be a read error of a much larger clone one base away. The same CDR3 can be traced to other DNA sequences in this sample. J is TRBJ2-7 and V is TRBV29-1; 8 bases match TRBD2. CDR3 size: 15 residues. In germline, CDR1 is SQVTM, CDR2 ANQGSEA. V trimming: 2 bases; J trimming: 0 bases; junction bases outside the gene matches: 6. As DNA, the CDR3 is TGCAGCGTTGAATATTTGAGCGGGAGCTCCTACGAGCAGTACTTC. Its protein is CSVEYLSGSSYEQYF.

The chain links TRBV25-1 to TRBJ2-3; 7 bases are shared with TRBD1. This CDR3 has 13 residues. Germline CDR1 and CDR2: MGHDK and SYGVNS. Trimming removed 6 bases from V and 5 bases from J; junction bases left unmatched: 5. The CDR3 sequence: CASRYTGVDTQYF. The CDR3 DNA reads TGTGCCAGCAGGTATACAGGGGTAGATACGCAGTATTTT.

This chain connects TRBV9 to TRBJ1-1; 8 nucleotides align to TRBD1. The CDR3 covers 16 residues. Per germline, CDR1 SGDLS and CDR2 YYNGEE. Trimming removed 3 bases from V and 5 bases from J; junction bases left unmatched: 12. The CDR3 loop is CASSAPTTGGRTEAFF. CDR3 DNA: TGTGCCAGCAGCGCACCTACTACAGGGGGGAGGACTGAAGCTTTCTTT.

This rearrangement joins TRBV3-1 (or the pseudogene TRBV3-2) to TRBJ1-5; D is perhaps TRBD1 (5 bases). Trimming removed 0 bases at V and 7 bases at J, with 13 bases between. The germline CDR1 and CDR2 sequences are LGHDT and YNNKEL (reference sequence). This CDR3 has 15 residues. The CDR3 is CASSQDSQGRQPQHF. The CDR3 DNA follows: TGTGCCAGCAGCCAAGACTCCCAGGGTAGGCAGCCCCAGCATTTT.

The rearrangement joins TRBV7-2 to TRBJ2-1; 8 bases align to TRBD1. CDR1 is SGHTA and CDR2 is FQGNSA in the germline V gene. This CDR3 is 14 amino acids long. V lost 7 bases and J lost 4; bases outside the gene matches: 6. For the CDR3, the DNA is TGTGCCAGCACTCTGGGGACAGGATACAATGAGCAGTTCTTC. Protein: CASTLGTGYNEQFF.

The chain uses TRBV6-5 and TRBJ2-1, with 10 bases aligning to TRBD1. This CDR3 comprises 14 residues. V lost 8 bases, J lost 8 bases, and 9 bases stayed unmatched. Germline V gene lookup returns CDR1 MNHEY and CDR2 SVGAGI. This CDR3 is CASQSTGGRDEQFF. The CDR3 bases are TGTGCCAGCCAATCGACAGGGGGCAGGGATGAGCAGTTCTTC.

J is TRBJ1-2 and V is TRBV6-5, with D unclear. This CDR3 comprises 12 residues. The germline V gene has CDR1 MNHEY and CDR2 SVGAGI. V lost 7 bases, J lost 7 bases, and 13 bases lay in between. For the CDR3, the DNA is TGTGCCAGCATGGCGACTTTCGGTGGCTACACCTTC. It codes for CASMATFGGYTF.

This clone was observed once. The V gene is TRBV27, the J gene TRBJ2-6, with 7 bases matching TRBD2. This CDR3 is built from 16 residues. With V trimmed by 11 bases and J by 0 bases, 10 bases remained unmatched. The germline CDR1 and CDR2 sequences are MNHEY and SMNVEV (reference sequence). CDR3 region: CAAGSGGYSGANVLTF. DNA of the CDR3: TGTGCCGCAGGGTCGGGGGGATACTCTGGGGCCAACGTCCTGACTTTC.

V is TRBV9 and J is TRBJ2-5, with a possible D match to TRBD2 (5 bases). The germline V and J ends were trimmed by 5 bases and 4 bases, with 18 bases remaining between them. This CDR3 is 15 amino acids long. CDR1 is SGDLS and CDR2 is YYNGEE in the germline V gene. CDR3 amino acids: CASSHGGREPETQYF. For the CDR3, the DNA is TGTGCCAGCAGTCATGGTGGACGGGAACCAGAGACCCAGTACTTC.

This clone was counted a single time. The chain has TRBV30 and TRBJ2-3; D is uncertain. This CDR3 spans 16 amino acids. V lost 2 bases, J lost 5 bases, and 20 bases lay in between. The germline V gene has CDR1 GTSNPN and CDR2 SVGIG (reference sequence). The CDR3 nucleotides are TGTGCCTGGAGTTCGGTACTTCGGTCGTTCGGAGATACGCAGTATTTT. The encoded protein is CAWSSVLRSFGDTQYF.

The chain is built from TRBV7-6 and TRBJ2-7, with D tentatively TRBD2 (5 bases). This CDR3 spans 15 amino acids. The V gene's germline CDR1 is SGHVS and CDR2 FNYEAQ. Trimming removed 5 bases at V and 2 bases at J, with 16 bases between. The CDR3 here is CASSPTRAVAYEQYF. DNA for the CDR3: TGTGCCAGCAGCCCCACTAGAGCGGTAGCCTACGAGCAGTACTTC.

The rearrangement joins TRBV4-2 to TRBJ2-3, with 10 bases that match TRBD1. From germline, CDR1 is LGHNA and CDR2 YNFKEQ. The CDR3 covers 18 residues. The ends lost 4 bases at V and 4 bases at J; junction bases unmatched: 14. CDR3 sequence: CASSPGPGGQGIADTQYF. CDR3 nucleotides: TGTGCCAGCAGCCCTGGTCCCGGGGGACAGGGGATCGCAGATACGCAGTATTTT.

This chain joins TRBV28 and TRBJ1-5; D remains ambiguous. The CDR3 has 15 amino acids. Trimming removed 6 bases from V and 4 bases from J, with 16 bases in between. CDR1 is MDHEN, CDR2 SYDVKM, per germline. CDR3 amino acids: CASRTPDGRNQPQHF. In DNA form, the CDR3 reads TGTGCCAGCAGAACGCCGGACGGGAGGAATCAGCCCCAGCATTTT.

This clone has a handful of counts. The V call is TRBV12-2, the J call TRBJ1-5. TRBV12-2 counts as a pseudogene. This CDR3 contains 14 residues. The CDR3 sequence is CAGRAGGRFQPQHF. Here the CDR3 DNA reads TGTGCAGGCCGTGCGGGGGGTCGATTTCAGCCCCAGCATTTT.

This chain uses TRBV9 with TRBJ2-1; no reliable D call. The CDR3 is made up of 14 amino acids. Deletions cut 0 bases from V and 6 bases from J, with 10 bases between. CDR1 is SGDLS and CDR2 is YYNGEE in the germline V gene. CDR3 sequence: CASSVGLSPNEQFF. The CDR3 DNA follows: TGTGCCAGCAGCGTAGGACTTTCACCCAATGAGCAGTTCTTC.

This chain connects TRBV6-5 to TRBJ1-2; 9 positions agree with TRBD1. Trimming cost V 6 bases and J 7 bases; bases outside gene matches: 6. The CDR3 contains 13 residues. Germline values: CDR1 MNHEY, CDR2 SVGAGI. This CDR3 reads CASRRDRVSGYTF. In nucleotides, the CDR3 is TGTGCCAGCAGACGGGACAGGGTCTCTGGCTACACCTTC.

The V call is TRBV11-2, the J call TRBJ2-1; 8 bases agree with TRBD2. V trimming: 5 bases; J trimming: 5 bases; junction bases outside the gene matches: 8. Germline V gene data show CDR1 as SGHAT and CDR2 as FQNNGV. The CDR3 totals 15 residues. CDR3 in amino acids: CASSILAGRNNEQFF. CDR3 in DNA: TGTGCCAGCAGCATCCTAGCGGGCCGTAACAATGAGCAGTTCTTC.

This clone was seen only once. The V and J genes are TRBV28 and TRBJ2-7; TRBD1 aligns across 7 bases. CDR1 and CDR2 from the germline V gene are MDHEN and SYDVKM. J was trimmed by 3 bases and V by 2 bases; bases with no gene match: 4. This CDR3 comprises 14 residues. The CDR3 DNA follows: TGTGCCAGCAGTTTAACAGGGGTTTTCTACGAGCAGTACTTC. Protein product: CASSLTGVFYEQYF.

This chain joins TRBV19 and TRBJ1-3; 8 bases map to TRBD1. V was pared by 5 bases and J by 7 bases, with 13 bases of the junction left unmatched. Germline CDR1 reads LNHDA; CDR2 reads SQIVND (reference sequence). The CDR3 totals 16 residues. In DNA form, the CDR3 reads TGTGCCAGTAGTCCCCCCCGGACAGGGAGACCCAACACCATATATTTT. Protein product: CASSPPRTGRPNTIYF.